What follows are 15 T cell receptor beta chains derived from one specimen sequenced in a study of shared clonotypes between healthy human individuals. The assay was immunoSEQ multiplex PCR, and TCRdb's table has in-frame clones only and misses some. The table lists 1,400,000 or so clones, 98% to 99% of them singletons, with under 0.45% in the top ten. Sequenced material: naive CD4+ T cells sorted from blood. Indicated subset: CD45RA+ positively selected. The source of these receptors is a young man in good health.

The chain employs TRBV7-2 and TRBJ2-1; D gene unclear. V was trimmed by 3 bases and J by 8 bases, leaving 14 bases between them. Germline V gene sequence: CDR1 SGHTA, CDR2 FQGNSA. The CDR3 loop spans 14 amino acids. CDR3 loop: CASSLGLYLDEQFF. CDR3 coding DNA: TGTGCCAGCAGCTTGGGCCTGTATCTCGATGAGCAGTTCTTC.

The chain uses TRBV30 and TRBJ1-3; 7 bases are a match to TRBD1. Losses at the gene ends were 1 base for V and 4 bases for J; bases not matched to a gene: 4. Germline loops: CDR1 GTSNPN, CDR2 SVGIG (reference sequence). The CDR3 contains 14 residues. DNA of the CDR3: TGTGCCTGGAGTGCCCGACAGGGAGGAAACACCATATATTTT. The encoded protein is CAWSARQGGNTIYF.

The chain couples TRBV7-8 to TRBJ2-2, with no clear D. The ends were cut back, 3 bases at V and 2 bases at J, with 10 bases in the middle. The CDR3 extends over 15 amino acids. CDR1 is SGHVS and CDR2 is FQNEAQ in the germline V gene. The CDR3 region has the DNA TGTGCCAGCAGCTTCGGGCAGCGAAACACCGGGGAGCTGTTTTTT. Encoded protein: CASSFGQRNTGELFF.

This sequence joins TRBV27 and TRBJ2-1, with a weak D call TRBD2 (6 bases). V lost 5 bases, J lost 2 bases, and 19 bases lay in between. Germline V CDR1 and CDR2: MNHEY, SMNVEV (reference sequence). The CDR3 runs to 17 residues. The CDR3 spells CASSKFPSREPYNEQFF. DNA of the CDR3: TGTGCCAGCAGTAAATTCCCCTCCCGGGAGCCCTACAATGAGCAGTTCTTC.

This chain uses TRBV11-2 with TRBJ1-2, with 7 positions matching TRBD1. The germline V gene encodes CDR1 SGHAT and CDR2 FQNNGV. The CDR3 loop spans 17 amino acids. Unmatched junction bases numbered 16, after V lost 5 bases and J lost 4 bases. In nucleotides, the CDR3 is TGTGCCAGCAGCCCAAACGGTCCGCGGGACAGCGTCTATGGCTACACCTTC. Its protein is CASSPNGPRDSVYGYTF.

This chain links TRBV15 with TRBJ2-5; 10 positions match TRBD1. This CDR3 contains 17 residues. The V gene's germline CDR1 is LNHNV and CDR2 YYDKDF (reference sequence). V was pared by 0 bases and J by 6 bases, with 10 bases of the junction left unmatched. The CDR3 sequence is CATSRDMSTGGRKTQYF. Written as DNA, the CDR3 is TGTGCCACCAGCAGAGATATGTCGACAGGGGGCCGGAAGACCCAGTACTTC.

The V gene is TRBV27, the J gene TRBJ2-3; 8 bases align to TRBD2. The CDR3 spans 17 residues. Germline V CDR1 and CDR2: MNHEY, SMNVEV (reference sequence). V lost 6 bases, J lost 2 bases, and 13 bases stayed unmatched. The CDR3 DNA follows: TGTGCCAGCAGAACCACGCCGGGACTAGTGGTCACAGATACGCAGTATTTT. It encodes CASRTTPGLVVTDTQYF.

The CDR3 nucleotides are TGCGCCAGCAGCTTGGAGAGGGCCGCCGAGAGAGATGAGCAGTTCTTC. This translates into CASSLERAAERDEQFF. V is TRBV5-1 and J is TRBJ2-1; D possibly corresponds to TRBD2 (5 bases). Trimming pared 0 bases from V and 8 bases from J, leaving 18 bases between. The CDR3 contains 16 residues. Germline CDR1 is SGHRS and CDR2 is YFSETQ.

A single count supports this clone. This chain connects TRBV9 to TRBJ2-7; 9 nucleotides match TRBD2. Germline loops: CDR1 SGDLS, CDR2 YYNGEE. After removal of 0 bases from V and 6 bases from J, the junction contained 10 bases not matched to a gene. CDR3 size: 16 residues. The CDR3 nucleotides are TGTGCCAGCAGCGTAGCCATGGCGGGAGGGCCAGGCGAGCAGTACTTC. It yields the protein CASSVAMAGGPGEQYF.

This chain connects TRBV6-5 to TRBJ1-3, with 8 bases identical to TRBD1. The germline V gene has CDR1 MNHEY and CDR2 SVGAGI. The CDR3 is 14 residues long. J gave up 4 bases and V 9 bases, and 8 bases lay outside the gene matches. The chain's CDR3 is CASYQGASGNTIYF. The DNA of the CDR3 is TGTGCCAGTTATCAGGGGGCTTCAGGAAACACCATATATTTT.

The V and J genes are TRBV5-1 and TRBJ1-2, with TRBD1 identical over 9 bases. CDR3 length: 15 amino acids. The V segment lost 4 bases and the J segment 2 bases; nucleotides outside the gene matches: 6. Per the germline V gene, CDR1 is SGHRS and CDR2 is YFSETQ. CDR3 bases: TGCGCCAGCAGCCAAGACACAGGGGGCAACTATGGCTACACCTTC. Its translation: CASSQDTGGNYGYTF. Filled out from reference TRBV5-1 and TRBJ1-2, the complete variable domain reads KAGVTQTPRYLIKTRGQQVTLSCSPISGHRSVSWYQQTPGQGLQFLFEYFSETQRNKGNFPGRFSGRQFSNSRSEMNVSTLELGDSALYLCASSQDTGGNYGYTFGSGTRLTVV.

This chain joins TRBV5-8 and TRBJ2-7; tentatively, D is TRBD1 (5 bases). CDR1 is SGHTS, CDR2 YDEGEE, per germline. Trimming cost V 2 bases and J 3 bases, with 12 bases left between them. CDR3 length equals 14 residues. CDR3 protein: CASSFFRVSYEQYF. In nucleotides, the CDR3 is TGTGCCAGCAGCTTCTTCAGGGTCAGCTACGAGCAGTACTTC.

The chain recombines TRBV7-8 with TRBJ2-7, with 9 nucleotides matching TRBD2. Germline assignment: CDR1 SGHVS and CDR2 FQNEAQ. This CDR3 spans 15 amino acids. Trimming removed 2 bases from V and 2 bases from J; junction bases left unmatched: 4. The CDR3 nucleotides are TGTGCCAGCAGCTTAACCCTAGCGGGGCCCTACGAGCAGTACTTC. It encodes CASSLTLAGPYEQYF. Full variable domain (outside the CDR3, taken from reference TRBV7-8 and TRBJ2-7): GAGVSQSPRYKVAKRGQDVALRCDPISGHVSLFWYQQALGQGPEFLTYFQNEAQLDKSGLPSDRFFAERPEGSVSTLKIQRTQQEDSAVYLCASSLTLAGPYEQYFGPGTRLTVT.

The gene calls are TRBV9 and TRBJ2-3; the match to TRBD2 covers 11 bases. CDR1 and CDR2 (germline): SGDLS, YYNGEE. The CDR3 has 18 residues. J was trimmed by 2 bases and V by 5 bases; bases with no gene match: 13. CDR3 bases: TGTGCCAGCAGTCGACTAGCGGGACACAATTCAAACACAGATACGCAGTATTTT. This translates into CASSRLAGHNSNTDTQYF.

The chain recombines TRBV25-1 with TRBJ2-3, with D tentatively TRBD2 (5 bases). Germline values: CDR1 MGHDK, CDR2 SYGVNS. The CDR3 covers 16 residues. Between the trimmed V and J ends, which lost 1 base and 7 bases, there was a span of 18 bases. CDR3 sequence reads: CASSEWGGRVGNTQYF. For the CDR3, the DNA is TGTGCCAGCAGTGAATGGGGTGGGCGGGTCGGTAATACGCAGTATTTT.